This T cell receptor (beta chain) was observed in a study of T cells after yellow fever vaccination. This CDR3 has 12 residues. Germline V gene lookup returns CDR1 DFQATT and CDR2 SNEGSKA (reference sequence). V dropped 7 bases and J dropped 5; count of bases not matched to a gene: 7. A note on this clonotype: Its antigen is as yet unknown.

Researchers made TCR cDNA using 5'RACE template switching, and this step added a universal primer site and UMIs. Via MiXCR, TCRdb re-called the 5' RACE reads, giving one row per CDR3 protein. The sample holds 450,000 to 550,000 distinct CDR3 sequences; 15% to 20% are singletons and the top ten take roughly an eighth. General study findings and limits: Peak timing came faster in the weaker secondary response, day 5 versus 15. Most primary-vaccination clones recurred post-booster (approximately 96% CD4, 88% CD8). Within FACS-sorted repertoires, abundant clonotypes contaminating from the bulk population could be present.

This chain joins TRBV20-1 and TRBJ2-5, with 7 positions matching TRBD2. Sequenced here: PBMCs, sampled 15 days after the yellow fever booster vaccination. The source is a man younger than 40 who received the YFV17D yellow fever vaccine. In DNA, the CDR3 is TGCAGTGTTCCGGGAGGCGGGGAGACCCAGTACTTC. The encoded protein is CSVPGGGETQYF.